Shown below are 21 T cell receptor beta chains from a single sample sequenced in a study of blood T cell repertoires in COVID-19. Clones were read by immunoSEQ multiplex PCR, and TCRdb kept only the in-frame ones, dropping some. The sample records approximately 240,000 clones, roughly 84% being singletons. Sample: peripheral blood. These receptors were collected from a woman between 35 and 50 years old who had recovered from COVID-19.

This chain connects TRBV6-6 to TRBJ1-1, with no clear D. CDR1 MNHNY and CDR2 SVGAGI come from the germline V gene (reference sequence). Trimming shortened V by 5 bases and J by 1 base, and 8 bases separated the two germline ends. This CDR3 is built from 13 residues. The CDR3 DNA sequence: TGTGCCAGCAGTCAGCTCAAGAACACTGAAGCTTTCTTT. It specifies CASSQLKNTEAFF.

The gene calls are TRBV11-3 and TRBJ1-1; D not certain. V was trimmed by 0 bases and J by 1 base, leaving 9 bases between them. The CDR3 runs to 15 residues. The V gene's germline CDR1 is SGHNT and CDR2 YENEEA. This CDR3 is CASSLESGRNTEAFF. CDR3 DNA: TGTGCCAGCAGCTTAGAGTCGGGGAGGAACACTGAAGCTTTCTTT.

The V and J genes are TRBV20-1 and TRBJ1-5, with 11 bases matching TRBD1. The CDR3 covers 16 residues. Germline V gene data show CDR1 as DFQATT and CDR2 as SNEGSKA (reference sequence). Trimming cost V 3 bases and J 5 bases; bases outside gene matches: 9. CDR3 sequence: CSASVPDRGLDQPQHF. The CDR3 DNA reads as TGCAGTGCTAGTGTCCCGGACAGGGGGCTGGATCAGCCCCAGCATTTT.

The rearrangement links TRBV23-1 to TRBJ1-4; D perhaps matches TRBD1 (5 bases). TRBV23-1 is noted as an ORF with a role that remains uncertain. This CDR3 comprises 13 residues. V lost 4 bases and J 7 bases, leaving 10 bases between the germline ends. The CDR3 here is CASSRRQIEKLFF. The CDR3 DNA sequence: TGCGCCAGCAGTCGCCGACAGATTGAAAAACTGTTTTTT.

The chain is built from TRBV5-1 and TRBJ2-3, with TRBD2 matching 8 bases. CDR1 is SGHRS, CDR2 YFSETQ, per germline. V gave up 7 bases and J gave up 5 bases; unmatched junction bases: 6. The CDR3 is made up of 13 amino acids. In DNA, the CDR3 is TGCGCCAGCCAGCGGGAGAGAGAAGATACGCAGTATTTT. Translation gives CASQREREDTQYF.

The V and J genes are TRBV5-6 and TRBJ1-1, with TRBD1 as a possible D gene (6 bases). The germline V and J ends were trimmed by 4 bases and 5 bases, with 18 bases remaining between them. The CDR3 sequence is 15 residues long. CDR1 and CDR2 (germline): SGHDT, YYEEEE. Here the CDR3 reads CASSATGRVGTEAFF. CDR3 sequence (DNA): TGTGCCAGCAGCGCAACAGGGAGGGTGGGTACTGAAGCTTTCTTT.

This sequence joins TRBV20-1 and TRBJ2-1; 8 bases match TRBD2. V shed 5 bases and J 6 bases; nucleotides not matched to a gene: 0. This CDR3 has 11 residues. CDR1 is DFQATT and CDR2 is SNEGSKA in the germline V gene (reference sequence). CDR3: CSAGTSNEQFF. CDR3 sequence (DNA): TGCAGTGCTGGGACTAGCAATGAGCAGTTCTTC.

V is TRBV11-3 and J is TRBJ2-1; D may be TRBD1 (6 bases). The V gene's germline CDR1 is SGHNT and CDR2 YENEEA. Trimming left V 1 base short and J 4 bases short, with 11 bases between. The CDR3 is 15 residues long. CDR3 region: CASSLVQGHYNEQFF. The CDR3 coding sequence is TGTGCCAGCAGCTTAGTGCAGGGGCATTACAATGAGCAGTTCTTC.

This sequence joins TRBV5-1 and TRBJ2-3; D is perhaps TRBD1 (5 bases). The germline V gene encodes CDR1 SGHRS and CDR2 YFSETQ. The CDR3 has 14 residues. V was pared by 0 bases and J by 6 bases, with 11 bases between. The CDR3 region is CASSLDGAGDTQYF. The CDR3 DNA reads TGCGCCAGCAGCTTGGATGGGGCAGGGGATACGCAGTATTTT.

This chain joins TRBV19 and TRBJ1-2; 9 positions agree with TRBD1. The CDR3 covers 15 residues. CDR1 and CDR2 from the germline V gene are LNHDA and SQIVND (reference sequence). V lost 9 bases, J lost 4 bases, and 12 bases stayed unmatched. DNA for the CDR3: TGTGCCAGCCGCCGAGAGGGACAGGGCTCCTATGGCTACACCTTC. Amino acid sequence: CASRREGQGSYGYTF.

V is TRBV27 and J is TRBJ2-6; 9 bases map to TRBD1. The V and J ends lost 6 bases and 0 bases, in that order; junction bases with no gene match: 9. Germline assignment: CDR1 MNHEY and CDR2 SMNVEV (reference sequence). The CDR3 loop spans 18 amino acids. Here the CDR3 DNA reads TGTGCCAGCAGCAAACCGGGACAGGGATACTCTGGGGCCAACGTCCTGACTTTC. Its translation: CASSKPGQGYSGANVLTF.

This clone has only a few counts. V is TRBV10-2 and J is TRBJ1-3; 7 bases line up with TRBD1. Germline V CDR1 and CDR2: WSHSY, SAAADI. V trimming: 5 bases; J trimming: 1 base; junction bases outside the gene matches: 2. The CDR3 is made up of 14 amino acids. The CDR3 loop reads CASSRQGSGNTIYF. The CDR3 region has the DNA TGCGCCAGCAGTCGACAGGGTTCTGGAAACACCATATATTTT.

V gene TRBV19 combines with J gene TRBJ1-1; D is possibly TRBD1 (5 bases). This CDR3 has 11 amino acids. The germline CDR1 and CDR2 sequences are LNHDA and SQIVND (reference sequence). V lost 8 bases and J lost 5, with 9 bases in between. The CDR3 sequence is CASFQGTEAFF. The DNA for the CDR3 is TGTGCCAGTTTTCAGGGAACTGAAGCTTTCTTT. Filled out from reference TRBV19 and TRBJ1-1, the complete variable domain reads DGGITQSPKYLFRKEGQNVTLSCEQNLNHDAMYWYRQDPGQGLRLIYYSQIVNDFQKGDIAEGYSVSREKKESFPLTVTSAQKNPTAFYLCASFQGTEAFFGQGTRLTVV.

The gene calls are TRBV28 and TRBJ2-7, with TRBD1 identical over 8 bases. The CDR3 contains 15 residues. Germline V gene data show CDR1 as MDHEN and CDR2 as SYDVKM. The V gene end was trimmed by 4 bases and the J gene end by 4 bases; junction bases not matched to a gene: 9. The CDR3 region is CASSSPWTGTYEQYF. CDR3 nucleotides: TGTGCCAGCAGTTCCCCCTGGACAGGGACGTACGAGCAGTACTTC.

The genes are TRBV19 and TRBJ2-7, with a weak D call TRBD1 (6 bases). Trimming pared 4 bases from V and 3 bases from J, leaving 7 bases between. The CDR3 has 12 amino acids. Germline CDR1 LNHDA, CDR2 SQIVND (reference sequence). The chain's CDR3 is CASSNRDYEQYF. Here the CDR3 DNA reads TGTGCCAGTAGTAACAGGGACTACGAGCAGTACTTC.

J is TRBJ2-7 and V is TRBV12-3 or TRBV12-4; D gene unclear. The CDR3 contains 13 residues. With 4 bases removed from V and 6 bases from J, the gap between germline ends came to 13 bases. The CDR3 DNA is TGTGCCAGCAGTTCTCTCCGGGTATCCGAGCAGTACTTC. Translation: CASSSLRVSEQYF.

This chain links TRBV6-4 with TRBJ1-6; D ambiguous. Germline V gene data show CDR1 as MRHNA and CDR2 as SNTAGT. CDR3 size: 19 residues. Trimming stripped 2 bases from V and 13 bases from J, with 30 bases between. The CDR3 is CASSDPRTRRHRTPAPLHF. In nucleotides, the CDR3 is TGTGCCAGCAGTGACCCACGAACGAGACGCCATCGAACACCAGCGCCCCTCCACTTT.

CDR3 region: CASSLEGYTNYGYTF. CDR3 in DNA: TGTGCCAGCAGCTTAGAGGGGTATACTAACTATGGCTACACCTTC. J is TRBJ1-2 and V is TRBV7-2; D might be TRBD1 (5 bases). The CDR3 is 15 residues long. Looked up from germline, CDR1 is SGHTA and CDR2 is FQGNSA. Trimming pared 1 base from V and 0 bases from J, leaving 9 bases between. Together with reference TRBV7-2 and TRBJ1-2, the CDR3 gives the full variable domain: GAGVSQSPSNKVTEKGKDVELRCDPISGHTALYWYRQSLGQGLEFLIYFQGNSAPDKSGLPSDRFSAERTGGSVSTLTIQRTQQEDSAVYLCASSLEGYTNYGYTFGSGTRLTVV.

V gene TRBV27 combines with J gene TRBJ1-6, with D maybe TRBD1 (6 bases). Trimming left V 5 bases short and J 0 bases short, with 14 bases between. CDR1 and CDR2 from the germline V gene are MNHEY and SMNVEV (reference sequence). This CDR3 has 17 residues. The CDR3, as DNA: TGTGCCAGCAGTATCAGGGGAACCAGCTCCTATAATTCACCCCTCCACTTT. Protein: CASSIRGTSSYNSPLHF.

The chain joins TRBV19 to TRBJ1-5, with 7 bases aligning to TRBD1. Germline assignment: CDR1 LNHDA and CDR2 SQIVND (reference sequence). This CDR3 has 12 residues. The CDR3 is CATGLGNQPQHF. CDR3 in DNA: TGTGCGACAGGGCTGGGCAATCAGCCCCAGCATTTT.

The gene calls are TRBV19 and TRBJ1-3; 8 bases are shared with TRBD1. The V and J ends lost 4 bases and 4 bases, in that order; junction bases with no gene match: 3. Germline CDR1 and CDR2: LNHDA and SQIVND (reference sequence). The CDR3 extends over 14 amino acids. This CDR3 reads CASSTQGAGNTIYF. The CDR3 DNA follows: TGTGCCAGTAGTACCCAGGGGGCCGGAAACACCATATATTTT.